This is a list of T cell receptor beta chains from one sample in a study. TCRdb ran MiXCR on the 5' RACE reads and lists one entry per CDR3 protein. The top ten clones hold around 3.9% of a sample with around 30,000 distinct CDR3 sequences, 20% to 30% of them seen once. The sample comprised naive CD4+ T cells sorted from a lymph node. These receptors all come from a female donor with breast cancer. CDR3s include the opening cysteine and the closing phenylalanine or tryptophan. Each record gives: CDR3 protein, V gene, J gene.

CSAPKREVEDTQYF	TRBV20-1	TRBJ2-3
CASSYSGVRPDTQYF	TRBV6-5	TRBJ2-3
CASSSGTGSGDTQYF	TRBV11-1	TRBJ2-3
CASSRREGGNTEAFF	TRBV4-1	TRBJ1-1
CSVSGMDTQYF	TRBV29-1	TRBJ2-3
CASSLIGGAGQPQHF	TRBV5-1	TRBJ1-5
CASSYTGGIAGANVLTF	TRBV27	TRBJ2-6
CASSEAGSSYNEQFF	TRBV6-1	TRBJ2-1
CASSPDGQGRQPQHF	TRBV7-9	TRBJ1-5
CASSKGTESNQPQHF	TRBV5-1	TRBJ1-5
CASSRPGRGPTDTQYF	TRBV9	TRBJ2-3
CASSPRPTEAFF	TRBV12-3/TRBV12-4	TRBJ1-1
CSAYPIAIYSNQPQHF	TRBV20-1	TRBJ1-5
CSARGTADSPLHF	TRBV20-1	TRBJ1-6
CASSLGTGRNTEAFF	TRBV5-1	TRBJ1-1
CASSPEAGSSYEQYF	TRBV11-2	TRBJ2-7
CSARGTGGSGNTIYF	TRBV20-1	TRBJ1-3
CASGYSRAGRNYGYTF	TRBV6-5	TRBJ1-2
CASSPTVGTPRSYEQYF	TRBV14	TRBJ2-7
CASSDVFGTGKTGELLF	TRBV3-1	TRBJ2-2
CSARDPYNEQFF	TRBV20-1	TRBJ2-1
CASSLNRQENTEAFF	TRBV4-1	TRBJ1-1
CATSDLSSGELFF	TRBV24-1	TRBJ2-2
CASSPPGKTQYF	TRBV18	TRBJ2-5
CASSQVQEPYEQYF	TRBV4-1	TRBJ2-7
CSATQGLAGQETQYF	TRBV20-1	TRBJ2-5
CASLDGGSNTGELFF	TRBV7-9	TRBJ2-2
CSAGDIGGPYEQYF	TRBV20-1	TRBJ2-7
CASGDGKSSYEQYF	TRBV7-8	TRBJ2-7
CASSSTSLSTDTQCF	TRBV5-1	TRBJ2-3
CASSPSGQATNEKLFF	TRBV9	TRBJ1-4
CSALGGGLGPNTEAFF	TRBV20-1	TRBJ1-1
CATSEGTNTYNEQFF	TRBV24-1	TRBJ2-1
CASSPSGSGSDTQYF	TRBV4-2	TRBJ2-3
CASSLLLGFQETQYF	TRBV12-3/TRBV12-4	TRBJ2-5
CASNGRANTEAFF	TRBV19	TRBJ1-1
CASSLRNEQFF	TRBV7-9	TRBJ2-1
CASSLGLGLGGYTF	TRBV5-1	TRBJ1-2
CSAQSGTSANTGELFF	TRBV20-1	TRBJ2-2
CASSVAGVTRNEQFF	TRBV9	TRBJ2-1
CASSYSGRGGDGYTF	TRBV6-5	TRBJ1-2
CASSLGPGGGQYF	TRBV7-9	TRBJ2-7
CASSLRSGSSYNEQFF	TRBV7-6	TRBJ2-1
CASSDRYEQYF	TRBV10-2	TRBJ2-7
CASSHLGGSNQPQHF	TRBV4-2	TRBJ1-5
CASSPVGGTGELFF	TRBV12-3/TRBV12-4	TRBJ2-2
CASSQHVINQPQHF	TRBV4-1	TRBJ1-5
CASIGRSNSNTGELFF	TRBV12-3/TRBV12-4	TRBJ2-2
CASSLESGLGEKLFF	TRBV7-2	TRBJ1-4
CASSLRSGFMNTEAFF	TRBV5-1	TRBJ1-1